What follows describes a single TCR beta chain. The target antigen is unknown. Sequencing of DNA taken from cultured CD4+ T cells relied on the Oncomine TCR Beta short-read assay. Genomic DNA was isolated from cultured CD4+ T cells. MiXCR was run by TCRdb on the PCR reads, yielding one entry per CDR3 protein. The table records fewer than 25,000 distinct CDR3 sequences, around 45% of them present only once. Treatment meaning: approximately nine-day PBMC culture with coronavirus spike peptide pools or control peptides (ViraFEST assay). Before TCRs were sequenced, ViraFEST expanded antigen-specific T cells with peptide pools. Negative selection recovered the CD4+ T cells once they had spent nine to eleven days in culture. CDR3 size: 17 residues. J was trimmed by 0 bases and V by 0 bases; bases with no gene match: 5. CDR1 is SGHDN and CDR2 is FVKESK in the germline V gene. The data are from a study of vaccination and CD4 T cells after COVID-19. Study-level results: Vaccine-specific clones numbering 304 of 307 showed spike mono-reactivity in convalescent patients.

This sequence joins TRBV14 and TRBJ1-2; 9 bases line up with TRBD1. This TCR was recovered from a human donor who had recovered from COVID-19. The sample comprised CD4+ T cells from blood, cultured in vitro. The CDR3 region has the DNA TGTGCCAGCAGCCAAGATCGTGGGACAGGGCCTAACTATGGCTACACCTTC. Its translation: CASSQDRGTGPNYGYTF.